This T cell receptor (beta chain) was recorded in a study of human T cells and chemical hapten exposure. Background on the study: Upper-back patches of 0.01% DPC were read at 6 days. Patients, predominantly female, presented with alopecia areata, totalis or universalis. Findings of the study overall: Those TCRs sitting above 1 in 1000 frequency stayed the same with DPC sensitization.

Each CDR3 protein gets one entry after TCRdb re-called the RACE reads with MiXCR. There are more than 80,000 distinct CDR3 sequences in the sample; 10% to 11% occur only once, and approximately 3.1% lies in the top ten. The CDR3 has 11 residues. The V end was cut by 5 bases, the J end by 8 bases, with 9 bases between. Germline V CDR1 and CDR2: SEHNR, FQNEAQ (reference sequence). With respect to this clonotype: The target antigen is unknown.

Time point given: pre-sensitization, week 0. The sample's treatment: therapeutic diphenylcyclopropenone sensitization with weekly scalp DPC. This chain connects TRBV7-9 to TRBJ1-2, with D unclear. Sequenced material: whole blood, taken in connection with sensitization to the hapten diphenylcyclopropenone (DPC). The sequence was collected from a woman aged 60-75 years with alopecia areata. Some clones in this sample may be carry-over from other donors' samples. CDR3 protein: CASSRVGGYTF. The CDR3 coding sequence is TGTGCCAGCAGCCGCGTTGGAGGCTACACCTTC.